A single sample is the source of the 12 T cell receptor beta chains below, sequenced in a study of blood T cell repertoires in COVID-19. Using immunoSEQ multiplex PCR, the repertoire was profiled, and TCRdb retains in-frame clones only, with some absent. The table records roughly 86,000 clones, less than 85% of them present only once. Specimen: peripheral blood. The receptors derive from a man aged 50 or older who had recovered from COVID-19.

V gene TRBV29-1 combines with J gene TRBJ2-5, with D perhaps TRBD1 (5 bases). Trimming pared 7 bases from V and 7 bases from J, leaving 16 bases between. From germline, CDR1 is SQVTM and CDR2 ANQGSEA. The CDR3 runs to 12 residues. CDR3 DNA: TGCAGCGCCCGACAGCACTCTGGGACCCAGTACTTC. Residues: CSARQHSGTQYF.

V and J are TRBV6-4 and TRBJ2-3; 10 bases match TRBD1. V was pared by 4 bases and J by 5 bases, with 6 bases of the junction left unmatched. CDR1 is MRHNA, CDR2 SNTAGT, per germline. This CDR3 has 15 residues. The CDR3 DNA sequence: TGTGCCAGCAGTGGACAGGGGGCGGCAGGAGATACGCAGTATTTT. Translated: CASSGQGAAGDTQYF.

V usage is TRBV7-8 and J usage is TRBJ1-2; possible D gene TRBD1, 6 bases. The CDR3 has 15 residues. V was pared by 5 bases and J by 7 bases, with 20 bases between. Germline V gives CDR1 SGHVS, CDR2 FQNEAQ. Here the CDR3 DNA reads TGTGCCAGCAGCAAAGACCGACAGGAAGTGTTTGGCTACACCTTC. Residues: CASSKDRQEVFGYTF. Looking up the rest from reference TRBV7-8 and TRBJ1-2 gives the full variable domain: GAGVSQSPRYKVAKRGQDVALRCDPISGHVSLFWYQQALGQGPEFLTYFQNEAQLDKSGLPSDRFFAERPEGSVSTLKIQRTQQEDSAVYLCASSKDRQEVFGYTFGSGTRLTVV.

This rearrangement joins TRBV5-1 to TRBJ1-2; 8 nucleotides match TRBD1. Losses at the gene ends were 4 bases for V and 4 bases for J; bases not matched to a gene: 9. CDR3 length equals 15 residues. CDR1 and CDR2 from the germline V gene are SGHRS and YFSETQ. The CDR3 sequence is CASSTYDDRGYGYTF. The CDR3 DNA sequence: TGCGCCAGCAGCACTTACGACGACAGGGGCTATGGCTACACCTTC.

This rearrangement joins TRBV10-3 to TRBJ1-2, with D unclear. The CDR3 sequence is 14 residues long. Germline CDR1 ENHRY, CDR2 SYGVKD. Deletions cut 3 bases from V and 8 bases from J, with 16 bases between. The CDR3, as DNA: TGTGCCATCAGTGAACAACAGCGAGAGGGAGGCTACACCTTC. The encoded protein is CAISEQQREGGYTF.

CDR3 sequence (DNA): TGCGCCAGCAGCTTGACTAGCGGGAGGGCCAACACCGGGGAGCTGTTTTTT. Amino acids: CASSLTSGRANTGELFF. V is TRBV5-1 and J is TRBJ2-2; 13 bases are shared with TRBD2. This CDR3 region has 17 residues. The germline V gene has CDR1 SGHRS and CDR2 YFSETQ. The V gene end was trimmed by 1 base and the J gene end by 2 bases; junction bases not matched to a gene: 2.

The chain couples TRBV18 to TRBJ1-1; 8 bases match TRBD1. Trimming cost V 3 bases and J 3 bases; bases outside gene matches: 9. The CDR3 is made up of 16 amino acids. Germline values: CDR1 KGHSH, CDR2 LQKENI. CDR3 nucleotide sequence: TGTGCCAGCTCACCGAGGACAGGGTACATGGACACTGAAGCTTTCTTT. Protein: CASSPRTGYMDTEAFF.

The rearrangement uses TRBV6-5 and TRBJ2-7, with D tentatively TRBD1 (6 bases). The germline V gene encodes CDR1 MNHEY and CDR2 SVGAGI. V lost 4 bases to trimming and J lost 4 bases, with 11 bases between them. CDR3 size: 13 residues. The CDR3 is CASSFDRWYEQYF. The CDR3 region has the DNA TGTGCCAGCAGTTTTGACAGGTGGTACGAGCAGTACTTC.

There are a few counts of this clone. The chain is built from TRBV30 and TRBJ2-1; D is uncertain. The CDR3 has 11 residues. V was trimmed by 3 bases and J by 6 bases, leaving 6 bases between them. Germline assignment: CDR1 GTSNPN and CDR2 SVGIG (reference sequence). DNA of the CDR3: TGTGCCTGGAGCAATAGCAATGAGCAGTTCTTC. Its translation is CAWSNSNEQFF.

CDR3 nucleotides: TGTGCCAGCAGCCAGGCCTTCCGGGACAGGGGGTCCCATGAGCAGTTCTTC. Amino acid sequence: CASSQAFRDRGSHEQFF. The V call is TRBV14, the J call TRBJ2-1; the match to TRBD1 covers 11 bases. Looked up from germline, CDR1 is SGHDN and CDR2 is FVKESK. Trimming at V came to 3 bases and at J to 8 bases, leaving 12 bases not matched to a gene. The CDR3 sequence is 17 residues long.

The genes are TRBV27 and TRBJ1-5; tentative D call: TRBD1 (6 bases). CDR1 and CDR2 from the germline V gene are MNHEY and SMNVEV (reference sequence). This CDR3 has 18 residues. V gave up 5 bases and J gave up 4 bases, with 24 bases separating them. CDR3 coding DNA: TGTGCCAGCAGTCCCTTGGACCAAACAGGGATACGAAATCAGCCCCAGCATTTT. Its protein is CASSPLDQTGIRNQPQHF.

The chain employs TRBV29-1 and TRBJ2-7, with TRBD1 identical over 8 bases. CDR3 length: 12 amino acids. Germline CDR1 is SQVTM and CDR2 is ANQGSEA. The V segment lost 7 bases and the J segment 3 bases; nucleotides outside the gene matches: 5. This CDR3 reads CSGGQVDYEQYF. The CDR3 nucleotides read TGCAGCGGGGGACAGGTCGACTACGAGCAGTACTTC.